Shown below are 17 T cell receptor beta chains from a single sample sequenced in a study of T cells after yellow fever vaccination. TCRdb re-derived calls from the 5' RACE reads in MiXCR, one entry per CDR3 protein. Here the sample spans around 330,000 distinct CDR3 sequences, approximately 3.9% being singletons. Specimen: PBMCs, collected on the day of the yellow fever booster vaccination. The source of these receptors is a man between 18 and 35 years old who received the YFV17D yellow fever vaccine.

CDR3: CASQSGQATDTQYF. As DNA, the CDR3 is TGCGCCAGCCAATCGGGACAGGCCACAGATACGCAGTATTTT. The chain combines TRBV5-1 with TRBJ2-3; 8 nucleotides agree with TRBD1. The ends lost 7 bases at V and 2 bases at J; junction bases unmatched: 6. CDR1 is SGHRS and CDR2 is YFSETQ in the germline V gene. The CDR3 has 14 residues.

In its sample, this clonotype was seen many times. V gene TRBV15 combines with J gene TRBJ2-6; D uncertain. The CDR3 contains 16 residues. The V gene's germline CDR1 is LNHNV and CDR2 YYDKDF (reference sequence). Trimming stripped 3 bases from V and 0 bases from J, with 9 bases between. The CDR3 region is CATSRGRYSGANVLTF. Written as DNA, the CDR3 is TGTGCCACCAGCAGGGGCAGATACTCTGGGGCCAACGTCCTGACTTTC.

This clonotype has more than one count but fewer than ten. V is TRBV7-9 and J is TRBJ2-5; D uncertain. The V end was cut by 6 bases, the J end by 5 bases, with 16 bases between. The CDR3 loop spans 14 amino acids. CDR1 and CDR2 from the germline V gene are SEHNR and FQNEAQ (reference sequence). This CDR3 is CASSSDLRGETQYF. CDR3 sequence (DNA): TGTGCCAGCAGTTCCGACCTCCGTGGGGAGACCCAGTACTTC. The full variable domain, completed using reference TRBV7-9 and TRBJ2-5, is DTGVSQNPRHKITKRGQNVTFRCDPISEHNRLYWYRQTLGQGPEFLTYFQNEAQLEKSRLLSDRFSAERPKGSFSTLEIQRTEQGDSAMYLCASSSDLRGETQYFGPGTRLLVL.

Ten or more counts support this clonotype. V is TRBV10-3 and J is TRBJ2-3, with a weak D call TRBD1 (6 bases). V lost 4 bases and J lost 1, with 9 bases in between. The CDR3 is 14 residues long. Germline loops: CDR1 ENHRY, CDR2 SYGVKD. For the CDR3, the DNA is TGTGCCATCAGTGTGGGGGCCGGCACAGATACGCAGTATTTT. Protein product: CAISVGAGTDTQYF.

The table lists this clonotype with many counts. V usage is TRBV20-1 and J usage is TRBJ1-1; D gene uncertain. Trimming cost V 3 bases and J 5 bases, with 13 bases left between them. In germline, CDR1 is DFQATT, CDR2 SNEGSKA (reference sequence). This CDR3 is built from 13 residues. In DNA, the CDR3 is TGCAGTGCTAGTCCGACGGTGGGGACTGAAGCTTTCTTT. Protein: CSASPTVGTEAFF.

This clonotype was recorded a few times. The CDR3 DNA reads as TGTGCCAGCTCACCACTCGGAGCCGTTACTAACTATGGCTACACCTTC. It translates to CASSPLGAVTNYGYTF. The chain uses TRBV18 and TRBJ1-2; D is unresolved. Trimming pared 1 base from V and 0 bases from J, leaving 12 bases between. The germline gives CDR1 KGHSH, CDR2 LQKENI. This CDR3 is 16 amino acids long.

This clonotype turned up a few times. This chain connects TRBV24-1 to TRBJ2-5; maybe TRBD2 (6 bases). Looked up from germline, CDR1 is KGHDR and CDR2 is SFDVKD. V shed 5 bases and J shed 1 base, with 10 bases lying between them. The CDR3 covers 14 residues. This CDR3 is CATSAPEGQETQYF. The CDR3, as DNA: TGTGCCACCAGTGCCCCGGAGGGCCAAGAGACCCAGTACTTC.

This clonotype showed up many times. The DNA of the CDR3 is TGTGCCACCAGCAAGGGGGTCCCCAGGGCCAATGAAAAACTGTTTTTT. This translates into CATSKGVPRANEKLFF. The rearrangement uses TRBV15 and TRBJ1-4; TRBD1 might be the D (6 bases). The V gene lost 4 bases and the J gene lost 5 bases, with 17 bases spanning the gap. Germline CDR1 reads LNHNV; CDR2 reads YYDKDF (reference sequence). The CDR3 covers 16 residues.

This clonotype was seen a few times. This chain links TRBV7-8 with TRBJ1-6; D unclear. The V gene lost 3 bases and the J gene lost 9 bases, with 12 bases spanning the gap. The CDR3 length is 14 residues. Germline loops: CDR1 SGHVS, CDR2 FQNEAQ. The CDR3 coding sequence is TGTGCCAGCAGCTTGGGCAGTCAGTCTTCACCCCTCCACTTT. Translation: CASSLGSQSSPLHF.

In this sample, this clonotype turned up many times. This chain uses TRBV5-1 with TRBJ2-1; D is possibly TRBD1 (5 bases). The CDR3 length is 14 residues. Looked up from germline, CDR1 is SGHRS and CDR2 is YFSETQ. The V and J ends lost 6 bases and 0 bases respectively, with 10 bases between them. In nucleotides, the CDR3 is TGCGCCAGCACTCGACAGAGCTCCTACAATGAGCAGTTCTTC. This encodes CASTRQSSYNEQFF.

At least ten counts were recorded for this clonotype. CDR3 loop: CASSLPGTASSYEQYF. Here the CDR3 DNA reads TGTGCCAGCAGCTTACCCGGGACAGCGAGCTCCTACGAGCAGTACTTC. The chain combines TRBV7-2 with TRBJ2-7; 7 bases are a match to TRBD1. The CDR3 is 16 amino acids. J gave up 0 bases and V 2 bases, and 7 bases lay outside the gene matches. Germline V lookup: CDR1 SGHTA, CDR2 FQGNSA.

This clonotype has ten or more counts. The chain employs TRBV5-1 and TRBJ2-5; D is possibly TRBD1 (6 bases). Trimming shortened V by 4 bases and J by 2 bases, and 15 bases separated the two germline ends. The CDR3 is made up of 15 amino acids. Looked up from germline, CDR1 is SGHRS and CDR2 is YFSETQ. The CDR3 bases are TGCGCCAGCAGCGCCGGGACACTGTTTCAAGAGACCCAGTACTTC. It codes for CASSAGTLFQETQYF.

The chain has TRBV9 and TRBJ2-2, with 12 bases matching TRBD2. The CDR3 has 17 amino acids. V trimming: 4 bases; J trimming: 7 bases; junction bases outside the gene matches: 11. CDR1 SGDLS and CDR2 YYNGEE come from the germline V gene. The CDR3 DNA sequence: TGTGCCAGCAGCCAGACCCTAGCGGGGGGGCGCAGCGGGGAGCTGTTTTTT. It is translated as CASSQTLAGGRSGELFF.

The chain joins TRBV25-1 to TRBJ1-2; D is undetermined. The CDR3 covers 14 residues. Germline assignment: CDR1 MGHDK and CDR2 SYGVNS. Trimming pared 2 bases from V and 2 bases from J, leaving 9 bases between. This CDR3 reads CASSEPEGNYGYTF. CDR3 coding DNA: TGTGCCAGCAGTGAACCCGAAGGGAACTATGGCTACACCTTC.

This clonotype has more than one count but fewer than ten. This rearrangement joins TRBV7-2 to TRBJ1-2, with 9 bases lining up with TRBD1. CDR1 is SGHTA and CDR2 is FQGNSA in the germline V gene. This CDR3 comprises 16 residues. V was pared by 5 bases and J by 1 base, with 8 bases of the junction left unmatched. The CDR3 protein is CASSLRTGADNYGYTF. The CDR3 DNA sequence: TGTGCCAGCAGCCTACGGACAGGGGCAGATAACTATGGCTACACCTTC. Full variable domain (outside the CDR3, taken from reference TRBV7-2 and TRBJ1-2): GAGVSQSPSNKVTEKGKDVELRCDPISGHTALYWYRQSLGQGLEFLIYFQGNSAPDKSGLPSDRFSAERTGGSVSTLTIQRTQQEDSAVYLCASSLRTGADNYGYTFGSGTRLTVV.

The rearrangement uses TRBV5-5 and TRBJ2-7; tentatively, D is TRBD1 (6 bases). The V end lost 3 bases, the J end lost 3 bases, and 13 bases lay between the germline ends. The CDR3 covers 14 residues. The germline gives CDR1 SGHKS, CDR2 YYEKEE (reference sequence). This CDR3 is CASSSYGTNYEQYV. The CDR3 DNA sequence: TGTGCCAGCAGCTCTTACGGGACAAACTACGAGCAGTACGTC.

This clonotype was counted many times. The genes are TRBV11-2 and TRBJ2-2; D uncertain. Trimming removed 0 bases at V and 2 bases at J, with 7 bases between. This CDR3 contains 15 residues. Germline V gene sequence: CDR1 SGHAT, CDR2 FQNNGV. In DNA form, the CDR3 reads TGTGCCAGCAGCTTAGACAGGCTTAACACCGGGGAGCTGTTTTTT. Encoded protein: CASSLDRLNTGELFF.